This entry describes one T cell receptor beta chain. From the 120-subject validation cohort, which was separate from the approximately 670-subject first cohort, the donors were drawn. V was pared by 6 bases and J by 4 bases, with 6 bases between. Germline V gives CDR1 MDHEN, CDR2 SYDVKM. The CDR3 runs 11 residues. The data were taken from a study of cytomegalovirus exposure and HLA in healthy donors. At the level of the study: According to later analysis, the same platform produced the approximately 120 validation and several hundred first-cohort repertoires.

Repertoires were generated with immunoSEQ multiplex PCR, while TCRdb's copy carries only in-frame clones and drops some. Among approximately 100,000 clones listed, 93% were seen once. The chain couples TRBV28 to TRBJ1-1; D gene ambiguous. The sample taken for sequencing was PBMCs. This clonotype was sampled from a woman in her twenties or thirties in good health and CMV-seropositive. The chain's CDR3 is CASSRGTEAFF. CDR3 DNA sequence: TGTGCCAGCAGCCGGGGCACTGAAGCTTTCTTT.